Presented here are 27 T cell receptor beta chains from one specimen sequenced in a study of blood T cell repertoires in COVID-19 (dated by TCRdb to the early 2020s). Preparation of the library involved the immunoSEQ multiplex PCR assay. The source is immuneACCESS, and TCRdb retained only in-frame sequences with V and J called. Part of the clones is not carried over; for the studies checked, unresolved V genes explain less than half of this, and the remainder is unexplained. The sample table shows around 140,000 clones, and approximately 88% are seen once. Around 1.4% of the sample lies in the top ten. Sequenced input: peripheral blood. The receptor set was obtained from a man in his 60s with acute or convalescent COVID-19.

The rearrangement links TRBV29-1 to TRBJ2-7, with 7 bases fitting TRBD2. The germline V gene has CDR1 SQVTM and CDR2 ANQGSEA. Trimming took 6 bases from V and 3 from J; bases not matched to a gene: 2. The CDR3 is 11 amino acids. CDR3 coding DNA: TGCAGCGTGGGGACTAACTACGAGCAGTACTTC. This encodes CSVGTNYEQYF.

This chain uses TRBV6-2 or TRBV6-3 with TRBJ2-7, with a tentative D call TRBD2 (6 bases). The CDR3 is 15 residues long. Germline values: CDR1 MNHEY, CDR2 SVGEGT. Deletions cut 6 bases from V and 0 bases from J, with 15 bases between. In DNA form, the CDR3 reads TGTGCCAGCAGCCGAGCGGGCGCCCTCTCCTACGAGCAGTACTTC. Translating it yields CASSRAGALSYEQYF.

This rearrangement joins TRBV28 to TRBJ1-4, with D unresolved. Germline CDR1 reads MDHEN; CDR2 reads SYDVKM. The CDR3 contains 16 residues. V lost 8 bases and J lost 4, with 20 bases in between. The CDR3 sequence is CASVGPRGPDNEKLFF. CDR3 nucleotides: TGTGCCAGCGTTGGACCTCGAGGGCCCGATAATGAAAAACTGTTTTTT.

The J gene is TRBJ2-3, the V gene TRBV27; 7 bases match TRBD1. This CDR3 is 14 amino acids long. Germline-derived CDR1 and CDR2 are MNHEY and SMNVEV (reference sequence). The V segment lost 6 bases and the J segment 2 bases; nucleotides outside the gene matches: 5. The CDR3 DNA reads as TGTGCCAGCAGCGACAGGGCGATCACAGATACGCAGTATTTT. This codes for CASSDRAITDTQYF.

The chain couples TRBV21-1 to TRBJ2-3; TRBD2 is the table's D call and was not checked against the DNA. TRBV21-1 is assigned pseudogene status. The CDR3 runs to 16 residues. Here the CDR3 reads CASSKGPGVLINTQYF. In DNA, the CDR3 is TGTGCCAGCAGCAAGGGTCCGGGGGTTTTGATAAATACGCAGTATTTT.

The count of this clone is one. The chain combines TRBV24-1 with TRBJ2-2; TRBD1 matches at 9 bases. CDR1 is KGHDR, CDR2 SFDVKD, per germline. The junction had 14 bases not matched to a gene; V was cut back by 4 bases and J by 6 bases. There are 18 residues in the CDR3. CDR3: CATSDPDRGGRWAGELFF. The CDR3 nucleotides read TGTGCCACCAGTGACCCGGACAGGGGAGGAAGATGGGCCGGGGAGCTGTTTTTT.

The rearrangement links TRBV19 to TRBJ2-3; 7 nucleotides match TRBD2. This CDR3 contains 16 residues. The germline V gene has CDR1 LNHDA and CDR2 SQIVND (reference sequence). V was clipped by 3 bases and J by 0 bases; unmatched bases: 6. In DNA, the CDR3 is TGTGCCAGTAGTATGAGGCTAGCGGCAAGCACAGATACGCAGTATTTT. Translation gives CASSMRLAASTDTQYF.

This clone was seen a few times. The chain employs TRBV21-1 and TRBJ1-4. TRBV21-1 is marked as a pseudogene. The CDR3 sequence is 16 residues long. The CDR3 region is CASSAQSERVSEKLFF. CDR3 coding DNA: TGTGCCAGCAGCGCGCAATCGGAGAGGGTGTCTGAAAAACTGTTTTTT.

The table lists this clone with a few counts. The rearrangement uses TRBV7-6 and TRBJ2-3; TRBD2 agrees at 9 bases. The ends lost 1 base at V and 3 bases at J; junction bases unmatched: 8. There are 17 residues in the CDR3. Germline V gene sequence: CDR1 SGHVS, CDR2 FNYEAQ. CDR3 nucleotides: TGTGCCAGCAGCTTAGTAGTAGCGGGGGTTATGACAGATACGCAGTATTTT. Protein product: CASSLVVAGVMTDTQYF. The full variable domain, with the rest looked up from reference TRBV7-6 and TRBJ2-3, is GAGVSQSPRYKVTKRGQDVALRCDPISGHVSLYWYRQALGQGPEFLTYFNYEAQQDKSGLPNDRFSAERPEGSISTLTIQRTEQRDSAMYRCASSLVVAGVMTDTQYFGPGTRLTVL.

The genes are TRBV19 and TRBJ1-2; 7 nucleotides agree with TRBD1. V was pared by 3 bases and J by 2 bases, with 6 bases of the junction left unmatched. The CDR3 contains 15 residues. Germline V gene data show CDR1 as LNHDA and CDR2 as SQIVND (reference sequence). The CDR3 protein is CASSIWDRQNYGYTF. CDR3 nucleotides: TGTGCCAGTAGTATCTGGGACAGACAAAACTATGGCTACACCTTC.

CDR3 coding DNA: TGTGCCAGCAGACTAGCGGGGGGAGATACGCAGTATTTT. This gives the protein CASRLAGGDTQYF. The V call is TRBV3-1 (or the pseudogene TRBV3-2), the J call TRBJ2-3, with 12 bases aligning to TRBD2. V lost 6 bases and J lost 5; bases outside the gene matches: 0. CDR3 size: 13 residues. Per the germline V gene, CDR1 is LGHDT and CDR2 is YNNKEL (reference sequence).

The chain carries TRBV3-1 (or the pseudogene TRBV3-2) and TRBJ2-3, with a tentative D call TRBD2 (5 bases). The V end lost 1 base, the J end lost 2 bases, and 10 bases lay between the germline ends. The CDR3 totals 15 residues. Germline V gene lookup returns CDR1 LGHDT and CDR2 YNNKEL (reference sequence). CDR3 region: CASSQGAGNTDTQYF. Here the CDR3 DNA reads TGTGCCAGCAGCCAAGGGGCGGGTAACACAGATACGCAGTATTTT.

The chain uses TRBV5-1 and TRBJ2-7, with D possibly TRBD1 on 5 matching bases. The CDR3 is 14 amino acids. Germline CDR1 SGHRS, CDR2 YFSETQ. The V and J ends lost 4 bases and 2 bases respectively, with 13 bases between them. As DNA, the CDR3 is TGCGCCAGCAGCGAATTAGACAGTACCTACGAGCAGTACTTC. Protein: CASSELDSTYEQYF.

The V call is TRBV5-1, the J call TRBJ2-7; D is possibly TRBD1 (6 bases). The CDR3 is made up of 14 amino acids. V was shortened by 1 base and J by 2 bases, with 10 bases between the two germline ends. Germline V gene data show CDR1 as SGHRS and CDR2 as YFSETQ. The CDR3 protein is CASSLNRDTYEQYF. CDR3 coding DNA: TGCGCCAGCAGCTTGAATAGGGACACCTACGAGCAGTACTTC.

The chain links TRBV7-2 to TRBJ2-4; 9 bases match TRBD1. The germline gives CDR1 SGHTA, CDR2 FQGNSA. The CDR3 extends over 19 amino acids. The J segment lost 1 base and the V segment lost 5 bases, leaving 15 bases of the junction unmatched. The CDR3 sequence: CASSPGTGSLRAAKNIQYF. For the CDR3, the DNA is TGTGCCAGCAGCCCCGGGACAGGGTCTCTCCGGGCGGCCAAAAACATTCAGTACTTC.

The chain couples TRBV10-3 to TRBJ2-3, with 8 bases lining up with TRBD1. Germline V gives CDR1 ENHRY, CDR2 SYGVKD. This CDR3 comprises 17 residues. Trimming cost V 4 bases and J 4 bases; bases outside gene matches: 13. The CDR3 bases are TGTGCCATCAGTGGGACGGAGGACAGGGCCGACCCAGATACGCAGTATTTT. It yields the protein CAISGTEDRADPDTQYF.

This rearrangement joins TRBV19 to TRBJ1-5; 7 nucleotides line up with TRBD1. This CDR3 is 15 amino acids long. With V trimmed by 5 bases and J by 2 bases, 6 bases remained unmatched. The germline gives CDR1 LNHDA, CDR2 SQIVND (reference sequence). CDR3 in amino acids: CASSGPTGGNQPQHF. For the CDR3, the DNA is TGTGCCAGTAGTGGGCCAACAGGGGGCAATCAGCCCCAGCATTTT.

V gene TRBV11-3 combines with J gene TRBJ1-6; D might be TRBD1 (5 bases). The germline V gene has CDR1 SGHNT and CDR2 YENEEA. This CDR3 has 13 amino acids. Trimming removed 0 bases at V and 8 bases at J, with 5 bases between. The CDR3 nucleotides read TGTGCCAGCAGCTTAGAAGGGGATTCACCCCTCCACTTT. Translating gives CASSLEGDSPLHF.

The J gene is TRBJ1-3, the V gene TRBV19, with TRBD1 as a possible D gene (6 bases). Germline CDR1 reads LNHDA; CDR2 reads SQIVND (reference sequence). V lost 5 bases to trimming and J lost 7 bases, with 24 bases between them. This CDR3 is built from 17 residues. The CDR3 nucleotides read TGTGCCAGTAGTCCAGCTCTGGACAGTCATAAACGGAACACCATATATTTT. Residues: CASSPALDSHKRNTIYF.

This chain links TRBV19 with TRBJ2-5, with D perhaps matching TRBD2 (5 bases). Germline-derived CDR1 and CDR2 are LNHDA and SQIVND (reference sequence). The CDR3 runs 14 residues. V lost 6 bases, J lost 5 bases, and 16 bases lay in between. The CDR3 region is CASRPLGEIETQYF. CDR3 in DNA: TGTGCCAGTAGGCCGCTCGGGGAAATCGAGACCCAGTACTTC.

The CDR3 DNA follows: TGTGCCAGCAGTCGAGGGAGCAGATCCTCCTACGAGCAGTACTTC. It codes for CASSRGSRSSYEQYF. The chain employs TRBV6-5 and TRBJ2-7; perhaps TRBD2 as D (5 bases). Trimming cost V 5 bases and J 0 bases, with 14 bases left between them. CDR1 and CDR2 from the germline V gene are MNHEY and SVGAGI. This CDR3 has 15 residues.

This clone turned up a few times. V is TRBV9 and J is TRBJ1-1; D gene unclear. From germline, CDR1 is SGDLS and CDR2 YYNGEE. The CDR3 runs 13 residues. The V end was cut by 0 bases, the J end by 11 bases, with 14 bases between. Here the CDR3 DNA reads TGTGCCAGCAGCGTAGCCGACCCGGGAACGGCTTTCTTT. Translating gives CASSVADPGTAFF.

This clone was seen just once. The chain links TRBV30 to TRBJ1-4; 10 bases line up with TRBD1. Germline loops: CDR1 GTSNPN, CDR2 SVGIG (reference sequence). This CDR3 has 17 amino acids. The V segment lost 5 bases and the J segment 4 bases; nucleotides outside the gene matches: 13. The CDR3 sequence is CAWEAAGTGVGNEKLFF. The CDR3 DNA sequence: TGTGCCTGGGAAGCCGCCGGGACAGGGGTCGGTAATGAAAAACTGTTTTTT.

V gene TRBV6-5 combines with J gene TRBJ2-1; weak D call: TRBD2 (7 bases). The CDR3 sequence is 14 residues long. Trimming pared 11 bases from V and 4 bases from J, leaving 18 bases between. Germline-derived CDR1 and CDR2 are MNHEY and SVGAGI. The CDR3 region is CAAEGGLRYNEQFF. The CDR3 DNA reads as TGTGCCGCGGAGGGGGGGCTACGTTACAATGAGCAGTTCTTC.

In DNA, the CDR3 is TGTGCCAGCAGCTTAGCGGGCGGGTATCAGCCCCAGCATTTT. It encodes CASSLAGGYQPQHF. The V call is TRBV11-2, the J call TRBJ1-5; D is unresolved. V gave up 1 base and J gave up 5 bases, with 9 bases separating them. Germline V gene lookup returns CDR1 SGHAT and CDR2 FQNNGV. This CDR3 has 14 amino acids.

The chain couples TRBV4-2 to TRBJ2-5; 7 bases are a match to TRBD2. The trim removed 0 bases at V and 2 bases at J, leaving 6 bases unmatched. The germline CDR1 and CDR2 sequences are LGHNA and YNFKEQ. The CDR3 loop spans 16 amino acids. CDR3 in amino acids: CASSQDPPGGQETQYF. For the CDR3, the DNA is TGTGCCAGCAGCCAAGATCCCCCGGGGGGTCAAGAGACCCAGTACTTC.

This rearrangement joins TRBV5-1 to TRBJ1-5; 9 nucleotides line up with TRBD1. The CDR3 is 15 amino acids. Germline values: CDR1 SGHRS, CDR2 YFSETQ. V lost 4 bases, J lost 3 bases, and 5 bases stayed unmatched. Written as DNA, the CDR3 is TGCGCCAGCAGCACCGGGACAGGGCTCAATCAGCCCCAGCATTTT. It translates to CASSTGTGLNQPQHF.